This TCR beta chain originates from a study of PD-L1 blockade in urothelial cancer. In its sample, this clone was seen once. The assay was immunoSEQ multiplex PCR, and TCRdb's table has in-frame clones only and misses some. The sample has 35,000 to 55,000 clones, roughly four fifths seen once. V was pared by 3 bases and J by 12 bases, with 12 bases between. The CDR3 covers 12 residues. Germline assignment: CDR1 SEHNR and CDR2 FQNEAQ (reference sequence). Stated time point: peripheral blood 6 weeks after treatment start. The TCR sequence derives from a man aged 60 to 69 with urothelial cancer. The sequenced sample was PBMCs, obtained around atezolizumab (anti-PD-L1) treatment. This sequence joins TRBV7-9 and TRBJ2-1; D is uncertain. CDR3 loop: CASSFANSGQFF. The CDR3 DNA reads TGTGCCAGCAGCTTTGCGAATTCAGGGCAGTTCTTC.